Each of the 15 T cell receptor beta chains below was sequenced from the same sample in a study of T cell responses to AZD1222 COVID-19 vaccine. The assay was immunoSEQ multiplex PCR, and TCRdb's table has in-frame clones only and misses some. Counted here are some 45,000 clones, 90% occurring once; the ten biggest clones make up 30% to 45%. The source material was peripheral blood, sampled 28 days after the second AZD1222 dose. The source of these receptors is an adult who received the AZD1222 COVID-19 vaccine.

The chain couples TRBV20-1 to TRBJ2-5; D uncertain. This CDR3 contains 11 residues. Germline V gene data show CDR1 as DFQATT and CDR2 as SNEGSKA (reference sequence). CDR3 in amino acids: CRPDGQETQYF. The DNA of the CDR3 is TGCAGGCCGGACGGCCAAGAGACCCAGTACTTC.

J is TRBJ1-1 and V is TRBV30; TRBD1 is a possible D gene (6 bases). CDR3 length: 13 residues. Trimming left V 2 bases short and J 5 bases short, with 12 bases between. The V gene's germline CDR1 is GTSNPN and CDR2 SVGIG (reference sequence). CDR3 amino acids: CAWSPQGKTEAFF. The CDR3 nucleotides read TGTGCCTGGAGTCCGCAGGGGAAGACTGAAGCTTTCTTT.

Only one count was recorded for this clone. J is TRBJ1-1 and V is TRBV6-5; D might be TRBD1 (5 bases). The germline V gene has CDR1 MNHEY and CDR2 SVGAGI. The CDR3 has 13 amino acids. The V end was cut by 4 bases, the J end by 6 bases, with 12 bases between. CDR3 coding DNA: TGTGCCAGCAGTTCGGTGGGGCGGGCTGAAGCTTTCTTT. It yields the protein CASSSVGRAEAFF.

This chain uses TRBV3-1 (or the pseudogene TRBV3-2) with TRBJ1-2; 9 bases are shared with TRBD1. The CDR3 is 14 amino acids. CDR1 and CDR2 from the germline V gene are LGHDT and YNNKEL (reference sequence). The V and J ends lost 0 bases and 8 bases, in that order; junction bases with no gene match: 4. CDR3 region: CASSQEIGTGGYTF. As DNA, the CDR3 is TGTGCCAGCAGCCAAGAAATAGGGACAGGGGGCTACACCTTC.

The chain employs TRBV3-1 (or the pseudogene TRBV3-2) and TRBJ2-3; TRBD1 matches 9 bases. V lost 4 bases, J lost 6 bases, and 8 bases stayed unmatched. In germline, CDR1 is LGHDT, CDR2 YNNKEL (reference sequence). This CDR3 is built from 15 residues. The CDR3 DNA reads as TGTGCCAGCAGCCCAGGGACAGGGCGTTACGATACGCAGTATTTT. Amino acid sequence: CASSPGTGRYDTQYF.

This chain uses TRBV6-2 or TRBV6-3 with TRBJ2-7; D remains ambiguous. The CDR3 totals 13 residues. In germline, CDR1 is MNHEY, CDR2 SVGEGT. Trimming removed 0 bases at V and 1 base at J, with 4 bases between. The CDR3 region is CASSYSTSYEQYF. CDR3 DNA: TGTGCCAGCAGTTACTCGACGTCCTACGAGCAGTACTTC.

The chain links TRBV27 to TRBJ2-1, with D perhaps matching TRBD1 (6 bases). The CDR3 sequence is 17 residues long. V shed 2 bases and J shed 2 bases, with 16 bases lying between them. Germline lookup yields CDR1 MNHEY and CDR2 SMNVEV (reference sequence). The CDR3 bases are TGTGCCAGCAGTTTAAAGGCTCTGGGGGCCGCCTACAATGAGCAGTTCTTC. Amino acid sequence: CASSLKALGAAYNEQFF.

This rearrangement joins TRBV7-8 to TRBJ1-6, with D perhaps TRBD1 (5 bases). The CDR3 is 15 amino acids. Germline V CDR1 and CDR2: SGHVS, FQNEAQ. V lost 1 base and J 6 bases, leaving 10 bases between the germline ends. The CDR3 sequence: CASSLVGDGNSPLHF. The CDR3 DNA reads as TGTGCCAGCAGCTTAGTGGGGGATGGTAATTCACCCCTCCACTTT. The full variable domain, rest sourced from reference TRBV7-8 and TRBJ1-6, is GAGVSQSPRYKVAKRGQDVALRCDPISGHVSLFWYQQALGQGPEFLTYFQNEAQLDKSGLPSDRFFAERPEGSVSTLKIQRTQQEDSAVYLCASSLVGDGNSPLHFGNGTRLTVT.

The chain uses TRBV15 and TRBJ2-2, with TRBD2 identical over 8 bases. The germline CDR1 and CDR2 sequences are LNHNV and YYDKDF (reference sequence). The V gene end was trimmed by 9 bases and the J gene end by 11 bases; junction bases not matched to a gene: 14. The CDR3 totals 14 residues. The CDR3 here is CATGGGTPGAELFF. CDR3 DNA: TGTGCCACGGGCGGGGGGACACCGGGGGCCGAGCTGTTTTTT.

This clone was picked up one time. The chain links TRBV18 to TRBJ2-1, with 7 positions matching TRBD1. Trimming cost V 0 bases and J 0 bases; bases outside gene matches: 17. The CDR3 runs to 21 residues. CDR1 is KGHSH and CDR2 is LQKENI in the germline V gene. The DNA for the CDR3 is TGTGCCAGCTCACCACCCTCTTTCGGACAGGCCACATCCCCCTCCTACAATGAGCAGTTCTTC. This encodes CASSPPSFGQATSPSYNEQFF.

V gene TRBV27 combines with J gene TRBJ1-5, with D possibly matching TRBD1 (5 bases). The CDR3 totals 12 residues. Germline CDR1 MNHEY, CDR2 SMNVEV (reference sequence). The V end lost 11 bases, the J end lost 4 bases, and 12 bases lay between the germline ends. The CDR3 sequence is CASRAGNQPQHF. In DNA, the CDR3 is TGTGCCTCCAGAGCAGGGAATCAGCCCCAGCATTTT.

The gene calls are TRBV10-3 and TRBJ2-3, with D possibly being TRBD2 (6 bases). With 8 bases removed from V and 2 bases from J, the gap between germline ends came to 11 bases. The CDR3 spans 13 residues. CDR1 and CDR2 (germline): ENHRY, SYGVKD. The CDR3 sequence is CAIRPGDTDTQYF. The DNA of the CDR3 is TGTGCCATCCGACCGGGGGACACAGATACGCAGTATTTT.

This clone turned up a few times. The V gene is TRBV4-3, the J gene TRBJ1-5; 8 bases line up with TRBD1. Germline V gene data show CDR1 as LGHNA and CDR2 as YSLEER. The CDR3 extends over 15 amino acids. V gave up 3 bases and J gave up 7 bases; unmatched junction bases: 8. The CDR3 loop reads CASSQDQGAWQPQHF. The CDR3, as DNA: TGCGCCAGCAGCCAGGACCAGGGGGCATGGCAGCCCCAGCATTTT.

The rearrangement uses TRBV7-9 and TRBJ1-2, with D uncertain. CDR1 SEHNR and CDR2 FQNEAQ come from the germline V gene (reference sequence). The V end lost 0 bases, the J end lost 6 bases, and 8 bases lay between the germline ends. This CDR3 has 13 residues. The CDR3: CASSLAGRDGYTF. The CDR3, as DNA: TGTGCCAGCAGCTTAGCAGGACGGGATGGCTACACCTTC.

The chain combines TRBV5-8 with TRBJ2-7; D remains ambiguous. V was cut by 4 bases and J by 4 bases, with 18 bases left in between. This CDR3 comprises 15 residues. Germline V gives CDR1 SGHTS, CDR2 YDEGEE. The CDR3 spells CASSLELRSNYEQYF. The CDR3 coding sequence is TGTGCCAGCAGCCTGGAACTCCGTTCGAATTACGAGCAGTACTTC.